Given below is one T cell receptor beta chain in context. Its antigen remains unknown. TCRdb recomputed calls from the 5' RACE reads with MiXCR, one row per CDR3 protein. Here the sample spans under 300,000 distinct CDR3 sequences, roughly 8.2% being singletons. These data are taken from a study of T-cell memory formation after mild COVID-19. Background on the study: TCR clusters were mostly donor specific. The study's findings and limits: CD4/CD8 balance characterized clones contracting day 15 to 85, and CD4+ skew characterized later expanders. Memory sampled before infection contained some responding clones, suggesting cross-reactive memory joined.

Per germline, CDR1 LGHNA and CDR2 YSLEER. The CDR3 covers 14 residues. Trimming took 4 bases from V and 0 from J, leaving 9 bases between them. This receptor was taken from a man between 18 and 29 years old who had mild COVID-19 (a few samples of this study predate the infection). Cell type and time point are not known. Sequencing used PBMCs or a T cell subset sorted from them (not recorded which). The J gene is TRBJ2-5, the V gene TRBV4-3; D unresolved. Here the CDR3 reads CASSLNAYQETQYF. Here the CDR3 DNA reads TGCGCCAGCAGCCTAAATGCGTACCAAGAGACCCAGTACTTC.